The entry that follows covers one TCR beta chain sequence. This record comes from a study of cytomegalovirus exposure and HLA in healthy donors. Trimming at V came to 2 bases and at J to 7 bases, leaving 15 bases not matched to a gene. CDR3 length equals 18 residues. Per germline, CDR1 SNHLY and CDR2 FYNNEI. This PCR relied on a set of 60 Vbeta primers and 13 Jbeta primers. Only in-frame clones appear in the TCRdb table, and some are missing; sequencing was by immunoSEQ multiplex PCR. This sample carries hundreds of thousands of clones, more than 85% of them seen once, and the ten largest clones take around 1%.

This clonotype was sampled from a woman aged 18-29 years in good health and CMV-seronegative. Source material: PBMCs. The gene calls are TRBV2 and TRBJ2-1; 9 bases align to TRBD2. The DNA for the CDR3 is TGTGCCAGCAGTGAATTCGCGGGGGGGCAATTTGAAAGGAATGAGCAGTTCTTC. Its protein is CASSEFAGGQFERNEQFF. Looking up the rest from reference TRBV2 and TRBJ2-1 gives the full variable domain: EPEVTQTPSHQVTQMGQEVILRCVPISNHLYFYWYRQILGQKVEFLVSFYNNEISEKSEIFDDQFSVERPDGSNFTLKIRSTKLEDSAMYFCASSEFAGGQFERNEQFFGPGTRLTVL.